This T cell receptor beta chain was observed in a study of blood T cells in healthy people across ages. The study's findings and limits: Age advanced and TCR beta diversity per million T cells fell, roughly linearly.

The second PCR ran roughly 7 to 12 cycles with a sample-barcoded 5' primer and J-beta primers. Researchers report that a template-switch adaptor with 12 random nucleotides tagged each cDNA molecule. Every sample gave at least 2.5 million paired-end reads containing CDR3. TCRdb re-analysed the 5' RACE reads in MiXCR, keeping a single row per CDR3 protein. The sample has 650,000 to 900,000 distinct CDR3 sequences; approximately 59% are singletons. About this clonotype: Its antigen is currently unknown.

Germline-derived CDR1 and CDR2 are SGHTA and FQGNSA. Trimming stripped 1 base from V and 5 bases from J, with 9 bases between. The CDR3 covers 14 residues. Every sample had a minimum of 6 million PBMCs isolated. The rearrangement joins TRBV7-2 to TRBJ2-1; D is unresolved. This sequence originates from a man aged 25-45 years in good health. Sequencing was done on a sample of blood. The DNA for the CDR3 is TGTGCCAGCAGCTTAGTGGGGTCGGACAATGAGCAGTTCTTC. It translates to CASSLVGSDNEQFF.